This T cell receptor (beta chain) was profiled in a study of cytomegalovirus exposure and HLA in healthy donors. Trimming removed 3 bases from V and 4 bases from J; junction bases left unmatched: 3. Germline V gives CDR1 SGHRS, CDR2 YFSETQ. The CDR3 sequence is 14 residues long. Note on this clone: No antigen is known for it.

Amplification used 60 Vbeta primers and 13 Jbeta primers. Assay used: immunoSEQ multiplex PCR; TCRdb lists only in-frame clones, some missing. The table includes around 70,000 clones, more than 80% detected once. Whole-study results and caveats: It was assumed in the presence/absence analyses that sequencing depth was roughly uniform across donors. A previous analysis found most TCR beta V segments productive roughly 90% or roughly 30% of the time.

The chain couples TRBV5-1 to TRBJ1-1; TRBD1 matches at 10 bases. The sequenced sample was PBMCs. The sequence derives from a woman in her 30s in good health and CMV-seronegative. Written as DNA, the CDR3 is TGCGCCAGCAGCTACCGGACAGGGGGCACTGAAGCTTTCTTT. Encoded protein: CASSYRTGGTEAFF.